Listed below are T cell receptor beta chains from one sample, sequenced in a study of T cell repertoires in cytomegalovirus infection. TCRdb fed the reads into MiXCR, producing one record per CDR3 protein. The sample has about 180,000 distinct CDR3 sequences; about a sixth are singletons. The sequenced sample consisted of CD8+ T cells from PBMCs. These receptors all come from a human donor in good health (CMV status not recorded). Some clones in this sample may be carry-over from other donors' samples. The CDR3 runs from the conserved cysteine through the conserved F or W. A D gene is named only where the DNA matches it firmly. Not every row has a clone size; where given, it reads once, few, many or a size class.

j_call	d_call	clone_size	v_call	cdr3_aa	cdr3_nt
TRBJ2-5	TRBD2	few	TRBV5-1	CASSPGASGVRQETQYF	TGCGCCAGCAGCCCGGGAGCTAGCGGGGTGCGACAAGAGACCCAGTACTTC
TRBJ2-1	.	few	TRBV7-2	CASSLTSLKQFF	TGTGCCAGCAGCCTCACTAGCTTGAAGCAGTTCTTC
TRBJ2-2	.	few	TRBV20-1	CSARDKRFANTGELFF	TGCAGTGCTAGAGATAAGAGATTCGCGAACACCGGGGAGCTGTTTTTT
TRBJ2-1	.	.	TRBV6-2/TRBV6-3	CASSYPGTTALFEQFF	TGTGCCAGCAGTTACCCCGGTACTACCGCCTTGTTTGAGCAGTTCTTC
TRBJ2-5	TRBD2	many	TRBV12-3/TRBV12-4	CASSSTSGGAPRETQYF	TGTGCCAGCAGTTCGACTAGCGGGGGGGCCCCGCGAGAGACCCAGTACTTC
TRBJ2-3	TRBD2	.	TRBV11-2	CASSLESGGSTDTQYF	TGTGCCAGCAGCTTAGAAAGCGGGGGGTCCACAGATACGCAGTATTTT
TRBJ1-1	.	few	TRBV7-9	CASSRPRTEAFF	TGTGCCAGCAGCCGACCCCGTACTGAAGCTTTCTTT
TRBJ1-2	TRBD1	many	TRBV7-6	CASSPTVGARTGKNYGYTF	TGTGCCAGCAGCCCGACTGTCGGTGCCCGGACAGGGAAAAACTATGGCTACACCTTC
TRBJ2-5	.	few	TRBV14	CASSQEMGLIQETQYF	TGTGCCAGCAGCCAAGAGATGGGACTGATACAAGAGACCCAGTACTTC
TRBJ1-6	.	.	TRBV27	CASSLSAGYNSPLHF	TGTGCCAGCAGTTTATCGGCCGGATATAATTCACCCCTCCACTTT
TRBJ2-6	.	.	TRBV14	CASSSHGLSGANVLTF	TGTGCCAGCAGCTCCCATGGGCTCTCTGGGGCCAACGTCCTGACTTTC
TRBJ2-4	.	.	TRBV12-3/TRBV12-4	CADSHLAKNIQYF	TGTGCCGACTCCCACTTAGCCAAAAACATTCAGTACTTC
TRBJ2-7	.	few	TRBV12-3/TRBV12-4	CASSPQKYEQYF	TGTGCCAGCAGCCCTCAGAAATACGAGCAGTACTTC
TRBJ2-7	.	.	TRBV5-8	CASSDSGPNDYEQYF	TGTGCCAGCAGTGACTCGGGGCCTAACGATTACGAGCAGTACTTC
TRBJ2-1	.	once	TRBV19	CASSIGNVHNEQFF	TGTGCCAGTAGTATCGGTAACGTCCACAATGAGCAGTTCTTC
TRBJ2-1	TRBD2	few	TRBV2	CASSDKRGGPNEQFF	TGTGCCAGCAGTGACAAGCGGGGGGGTCCGAATGAGCAGTTCTTC
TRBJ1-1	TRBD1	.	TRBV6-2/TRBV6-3	CASSYPPGQGITEAFF	TGTGCCAGCAGTTACCCTCCGGGACAGGGAATCACTGAAGCTTTCTTT
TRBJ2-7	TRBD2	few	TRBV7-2	CASSLAGGGAPPYEQYF	TGTGCCAGCAGCTTAGCGGGCGGGGGGGCCCCCCCCTACGAGCAGTACTTC
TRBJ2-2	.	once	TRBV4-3	CASSQEIGTAVGELFF	TGCGCCAGCAGCCAAGAGATCGGGACGGCGGTTGGGGAGCTGTTTTTT
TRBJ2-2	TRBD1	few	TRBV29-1	CSVEWLGGTGVNTGELFF	TGCAGCGTTGAATGGTTGGGGGGGACAGGGGTCAACACCGGGGAGCTGTTTTTT
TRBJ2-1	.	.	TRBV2	CASSTGQSYNEQFF	TGTGCCAGCAGTACCGGACAGAGCTACAATGAGCAGTTCTTC
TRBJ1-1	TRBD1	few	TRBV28	CASSPTGVGTEAFF	TGTGCCAGCAGCCCGACAGGGGTCGGCACTGAAGCTTTCTTT
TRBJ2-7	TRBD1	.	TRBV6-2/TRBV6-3	CASSSRDREWEQYF	TGTGCCAGCAGTTCCCGGGACAGGGAGTGGGAGCAGTACTTC
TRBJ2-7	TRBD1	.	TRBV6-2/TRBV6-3	CASSEQGEVYEQYF	TGTGCCAGCAGTGAACAGGGGGAGGTCTACGAGCAGTACTTC
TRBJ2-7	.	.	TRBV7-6	CASSLDQTYEQYF	TGTGCCAGCAGCTTAGATCAGACCTACGAGCAGTACTTC
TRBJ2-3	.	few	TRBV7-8	CASIPTLGDTTDTQYF	TGTGCCAGCATCCCGACCCTAGGGGACACCACAGATACGCAGTATTTT
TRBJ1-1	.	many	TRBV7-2	CASSLVAAASNTEAFF	TGTGCCAGCAGCTTAGTGGCAGCGGCTTCGAACACTGAAGCTTTCTTT
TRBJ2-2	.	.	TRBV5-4	CASSDSPGELFF	TGTGCCAGCAGCGACTCGCCCGGGGAGCTGTTTTTT
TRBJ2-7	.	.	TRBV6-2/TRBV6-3	CASSYSIVADTSSSYEQYF	TGTGCCAGCAGTTACTCGATTGTAGCTGACACCTCGAGCTCCTACGAGCAGTACTTC
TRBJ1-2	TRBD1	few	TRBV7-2	CASRSGQGMEGYTF	TGTGCCAGCAGATCGGGACAGGGGATGGAGGGCTACACCTTC
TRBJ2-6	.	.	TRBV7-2	CASSYRDVGANVLTF	TGTGCCAGCAGTTACAGGGACGTCGGGGCCAACGTCCTGACTTTC